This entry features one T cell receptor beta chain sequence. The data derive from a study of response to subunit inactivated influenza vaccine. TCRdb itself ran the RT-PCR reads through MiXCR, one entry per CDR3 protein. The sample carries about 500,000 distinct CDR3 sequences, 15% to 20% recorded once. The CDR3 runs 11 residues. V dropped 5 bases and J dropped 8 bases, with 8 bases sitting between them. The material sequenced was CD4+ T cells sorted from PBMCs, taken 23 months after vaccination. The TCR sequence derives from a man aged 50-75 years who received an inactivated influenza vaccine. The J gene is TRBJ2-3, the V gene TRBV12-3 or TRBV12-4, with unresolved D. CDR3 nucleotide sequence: TGTGCCAGCAGTGCCCAAGTTACGCAGTATTTT. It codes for CASSAQVTQYF.